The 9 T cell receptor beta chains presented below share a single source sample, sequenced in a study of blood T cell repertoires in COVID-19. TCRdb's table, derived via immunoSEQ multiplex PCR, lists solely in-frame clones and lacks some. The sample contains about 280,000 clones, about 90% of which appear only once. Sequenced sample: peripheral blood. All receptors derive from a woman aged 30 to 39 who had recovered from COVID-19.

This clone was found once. The DNA for the CDR3 is TGTGCCAGCAGCTTAGCGTTTAGGGGCCGATCCTACGAGCAGTACTTC. Translated: CASSLAFRGRSYEQYF. The V call is TRBV7-2, the J call TRBJ2-7, with D perhaps matching TRBD1 (5 bases). The CDR3 covers 16 residues. V gave up 0 bases and J gave up 1 base, with 13 bases separating them. CDR1 SGHTA and CDR2 FQGNSA come from the germline V gene.

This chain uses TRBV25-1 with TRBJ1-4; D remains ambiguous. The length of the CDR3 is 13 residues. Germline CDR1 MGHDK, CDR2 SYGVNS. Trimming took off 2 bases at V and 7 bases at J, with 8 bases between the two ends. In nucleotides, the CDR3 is TGTGCCAGCAGTGAACCCTCGAGTGAAAAACTGTTTTTT. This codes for CASSEPSSEKLFF. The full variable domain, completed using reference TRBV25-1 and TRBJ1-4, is EADIYQTPRYLVIGTGKKITLECSQTMGHDKMYWYQQDPGMELHLIHYSYGVNSTEKGDLSSESTVSRIRTEHFPLTLESARPSHTSQYLCASSEPSSEKLFFGSGTQLSVL.

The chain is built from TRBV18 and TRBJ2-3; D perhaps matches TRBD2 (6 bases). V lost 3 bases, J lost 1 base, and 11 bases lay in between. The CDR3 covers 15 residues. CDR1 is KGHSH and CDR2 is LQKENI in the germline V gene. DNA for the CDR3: TGTGCCAGCTCACCTCGGGCTAGCGGCACAGATACGCAGTATTTT. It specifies CASSPRASGTDTQYF.

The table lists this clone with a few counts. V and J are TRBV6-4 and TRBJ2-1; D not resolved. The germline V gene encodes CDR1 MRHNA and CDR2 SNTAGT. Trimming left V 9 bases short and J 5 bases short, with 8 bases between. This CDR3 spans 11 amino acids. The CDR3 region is CARFRDNEQFF. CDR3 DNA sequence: TGTGCCAGATTTCGTGACAATGAGCAGTTCTTC.

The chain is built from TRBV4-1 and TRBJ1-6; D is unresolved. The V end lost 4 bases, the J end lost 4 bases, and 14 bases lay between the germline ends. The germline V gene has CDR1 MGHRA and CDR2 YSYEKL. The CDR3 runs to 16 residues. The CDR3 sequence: CASSLTALSYNSPLHF. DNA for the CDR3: TGCGCCAGCAGCCTAACGGCACTATCTTATAATTCACCCCTCCACTTT.

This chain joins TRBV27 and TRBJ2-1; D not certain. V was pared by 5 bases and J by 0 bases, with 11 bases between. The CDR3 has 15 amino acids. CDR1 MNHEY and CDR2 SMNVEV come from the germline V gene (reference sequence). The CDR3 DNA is TGTGCCAGCAGTCAAGACTGGAGCTCCTACAATGAGCAGTTCTTC. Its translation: CASSQDWSSYNEQFF.

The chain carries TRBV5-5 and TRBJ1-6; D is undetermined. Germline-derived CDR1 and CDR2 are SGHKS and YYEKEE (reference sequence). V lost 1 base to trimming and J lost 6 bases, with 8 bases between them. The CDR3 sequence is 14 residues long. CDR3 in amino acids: CASSLFGSNSPLHF. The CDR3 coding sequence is TGTGCCAGCAGCTTGTTTGGCAGTAATTCACCCCTCCACTTT.

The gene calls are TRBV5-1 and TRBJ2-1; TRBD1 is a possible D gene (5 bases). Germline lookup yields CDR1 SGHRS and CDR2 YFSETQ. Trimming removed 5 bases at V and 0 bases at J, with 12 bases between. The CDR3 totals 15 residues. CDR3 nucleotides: TGCGCCAGCAGATTTAGGACAAACTCCTACAATGAGCAGTTCTTC. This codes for CASRFRTNSYNEQFF.

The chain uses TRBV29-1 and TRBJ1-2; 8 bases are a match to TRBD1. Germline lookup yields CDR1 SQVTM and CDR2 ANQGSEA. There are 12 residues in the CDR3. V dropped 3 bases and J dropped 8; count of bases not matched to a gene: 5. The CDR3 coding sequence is TGCAGCGTTGATCAGGGGGCGCGGGGCTACACCTTC. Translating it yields CSVDQGARGYTF.